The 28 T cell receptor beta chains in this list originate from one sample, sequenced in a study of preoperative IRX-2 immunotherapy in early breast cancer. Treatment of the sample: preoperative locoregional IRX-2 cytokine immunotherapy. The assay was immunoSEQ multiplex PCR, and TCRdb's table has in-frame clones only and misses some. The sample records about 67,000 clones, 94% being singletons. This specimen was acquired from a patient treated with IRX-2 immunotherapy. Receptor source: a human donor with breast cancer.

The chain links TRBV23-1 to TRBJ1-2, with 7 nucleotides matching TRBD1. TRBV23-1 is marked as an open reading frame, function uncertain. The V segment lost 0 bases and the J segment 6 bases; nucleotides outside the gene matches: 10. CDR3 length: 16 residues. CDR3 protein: CASSQSAGGFPNGYTF. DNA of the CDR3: TGCGCCAGCAGTCAATCGGCAGGGGGATTTCCCAATGGCTACACCTTC.

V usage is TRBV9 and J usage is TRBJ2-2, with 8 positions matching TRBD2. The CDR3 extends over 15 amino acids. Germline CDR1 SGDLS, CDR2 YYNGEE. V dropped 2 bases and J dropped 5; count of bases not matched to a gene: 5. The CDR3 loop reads CASSVTGGGTGELFF. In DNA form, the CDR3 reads TGTGCCAGCAGCGTGACCGGGGGGGGGACCGGGGAGCTGTTTTTT.

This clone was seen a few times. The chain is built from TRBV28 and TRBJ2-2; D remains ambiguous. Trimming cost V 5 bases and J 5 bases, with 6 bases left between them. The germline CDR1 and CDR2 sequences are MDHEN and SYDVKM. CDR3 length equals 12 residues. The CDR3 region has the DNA TGTGCCAGCAGTCCGAGTACCGGGGAGCTGTTTTTT. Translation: CASSPSTGELFF.

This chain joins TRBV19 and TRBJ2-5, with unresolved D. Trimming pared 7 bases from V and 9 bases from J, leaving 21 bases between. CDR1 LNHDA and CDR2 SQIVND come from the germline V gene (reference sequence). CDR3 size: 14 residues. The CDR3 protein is CASNGWRLARAQYF. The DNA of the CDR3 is TGTGCCAGTAACGGGTGGCGGCTGGCAAGGGCCCAGTACTTC.

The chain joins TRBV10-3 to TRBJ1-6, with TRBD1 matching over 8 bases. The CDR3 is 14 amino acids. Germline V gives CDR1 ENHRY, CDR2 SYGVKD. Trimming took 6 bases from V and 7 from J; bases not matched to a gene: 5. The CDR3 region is CAIRAGTGNSPLHF. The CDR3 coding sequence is TGTGCCATCAGGGCAGGGACAGGCAATTCACCCCTCCACTTT.

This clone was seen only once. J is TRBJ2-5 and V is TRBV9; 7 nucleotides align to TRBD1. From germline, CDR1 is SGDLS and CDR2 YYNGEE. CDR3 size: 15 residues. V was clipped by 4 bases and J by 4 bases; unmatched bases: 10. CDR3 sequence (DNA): TGTGCCAGCAGCCCTCGTCCCGGGACAGTAGAGACCCAGTACTTC. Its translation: CASSPRPGTVETQYF. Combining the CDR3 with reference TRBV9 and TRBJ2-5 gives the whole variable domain DSGVTQTPKHLITATGQRVTLRCSPRSGDLSVYWYQQSLDQGLQFLIQYYNGEERAKGNILERFSAQQFPDLHSELNLSSLELGDSALYFCASSPRPGTVETQYFGPGTRLLVL.

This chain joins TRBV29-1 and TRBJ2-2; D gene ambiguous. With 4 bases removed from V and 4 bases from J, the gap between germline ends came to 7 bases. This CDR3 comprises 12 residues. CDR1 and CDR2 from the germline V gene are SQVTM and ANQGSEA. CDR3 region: CSVVWATGELFF. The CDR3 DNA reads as TGCAGCGTTGTTTGGGCCACCGGGGAGCTGTTTTTT.

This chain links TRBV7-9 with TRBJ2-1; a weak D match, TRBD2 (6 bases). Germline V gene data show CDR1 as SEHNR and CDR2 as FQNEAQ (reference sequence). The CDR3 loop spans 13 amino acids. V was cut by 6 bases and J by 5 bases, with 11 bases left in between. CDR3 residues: CASRLAVHNEQFF. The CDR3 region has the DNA TGTGCCAGCAGACTAGCAGTTCACAATGAGCAGTTCTTC.

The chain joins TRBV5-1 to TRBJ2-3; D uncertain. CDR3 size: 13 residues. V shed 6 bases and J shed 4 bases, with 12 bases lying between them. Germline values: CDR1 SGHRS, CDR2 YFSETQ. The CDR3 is CASTEKGADTQYF. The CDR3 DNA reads TGCGCCAGCACAGAGAAAGGTGCAGATACGCAGTATTTT.

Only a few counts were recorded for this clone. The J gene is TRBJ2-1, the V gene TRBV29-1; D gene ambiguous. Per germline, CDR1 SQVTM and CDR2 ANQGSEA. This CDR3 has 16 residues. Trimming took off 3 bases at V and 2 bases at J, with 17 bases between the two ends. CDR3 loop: CSVEGYSPLAYNEQFF. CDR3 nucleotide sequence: TGCAGCGTTGAGGGTTACTCCCCCCTCGCCTACAATGAGCAGTTCTTC.

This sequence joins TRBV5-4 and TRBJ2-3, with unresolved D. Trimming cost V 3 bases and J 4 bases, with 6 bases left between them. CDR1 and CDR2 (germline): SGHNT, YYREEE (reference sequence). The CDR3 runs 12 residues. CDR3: CASSSIPDTQYF. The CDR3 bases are TGTGCCAGCAGCTCCATCCCAGATACGCAGTATTTT.

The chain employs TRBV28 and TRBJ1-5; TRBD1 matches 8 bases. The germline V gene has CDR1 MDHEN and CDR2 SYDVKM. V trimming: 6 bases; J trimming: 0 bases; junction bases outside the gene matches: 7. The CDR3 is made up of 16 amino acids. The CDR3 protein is CASRGTGGASNQPQHF. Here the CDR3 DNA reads TGTGCCAGCAGGGGGACAGGTGGGGCTAGCAATCAGCCCCAGCATTTT.

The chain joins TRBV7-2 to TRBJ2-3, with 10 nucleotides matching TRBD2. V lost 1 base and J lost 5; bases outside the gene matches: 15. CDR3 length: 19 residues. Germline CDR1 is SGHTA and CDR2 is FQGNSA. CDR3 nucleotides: TGTGCCAGCAGCTTAGGGGGGGGTTGGCTAGCGGGAGCGATAGATACGCAGTATTTT. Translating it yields CASSLGGGWLAGAIDTQYF.

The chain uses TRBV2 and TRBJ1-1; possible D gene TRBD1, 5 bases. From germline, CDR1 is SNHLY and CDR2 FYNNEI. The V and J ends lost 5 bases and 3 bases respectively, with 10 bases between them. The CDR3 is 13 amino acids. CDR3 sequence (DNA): TGTGCCAGCAGTTCTGGGGGGTACACTGAAGCTTTCTTT. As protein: CASSSGGYTEAFF.

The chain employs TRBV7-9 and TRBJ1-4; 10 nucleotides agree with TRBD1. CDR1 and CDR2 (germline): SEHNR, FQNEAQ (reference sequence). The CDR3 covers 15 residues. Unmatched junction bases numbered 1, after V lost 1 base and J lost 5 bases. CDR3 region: CASSLVGQGNEKLFF. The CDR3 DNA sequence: TGTGCCAGCAGCTTAGTGGGACAGGGGAATGAAAAACTGTTTTTT.

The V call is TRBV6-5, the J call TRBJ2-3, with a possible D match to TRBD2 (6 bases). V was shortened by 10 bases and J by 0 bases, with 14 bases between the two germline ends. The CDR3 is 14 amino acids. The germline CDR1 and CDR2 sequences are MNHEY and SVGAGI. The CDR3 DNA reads TGTGCCACCTCCCTAGCGTCTAGCACAGATACGCAGTATTTT. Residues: CATSLASSTDTQYF.

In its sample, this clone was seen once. The CDR3 coding sequence is TGCGCCAGCAGCCAGGGGGCTTCCCGGTCGGAGACCCAGTACTTC. This sequence encodes CASSQGASRSETQYF. The chain recombines TRBV4-1 with TRBJ2-5; TRBD1 is a possible D gene (6 bases). CDR1 and CDR2 from the germline V gene are MGHRA and YSYEKL. Trimming took off 3 bases at V and 5 bases at J, with 16 bases between the two ends. This CDR3 is 15 amino acids long.

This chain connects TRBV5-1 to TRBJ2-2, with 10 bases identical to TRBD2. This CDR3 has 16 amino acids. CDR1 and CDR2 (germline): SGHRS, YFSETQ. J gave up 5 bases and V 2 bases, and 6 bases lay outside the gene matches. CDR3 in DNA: TGCGCCAGCAGCTTCAAGCGGGAGGGCCGGACCGGGGAGCTGTTTTTT. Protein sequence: CASSFKREGRTGELFF.

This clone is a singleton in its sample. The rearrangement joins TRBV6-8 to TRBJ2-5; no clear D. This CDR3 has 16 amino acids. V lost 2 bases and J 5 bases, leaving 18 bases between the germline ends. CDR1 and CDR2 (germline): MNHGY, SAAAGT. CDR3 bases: TGTGCCAGCAGTTACGGGGTGGAGAGACTTTGGGAGACCCAGTACTTC. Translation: CASSYGVERLWETQYF.

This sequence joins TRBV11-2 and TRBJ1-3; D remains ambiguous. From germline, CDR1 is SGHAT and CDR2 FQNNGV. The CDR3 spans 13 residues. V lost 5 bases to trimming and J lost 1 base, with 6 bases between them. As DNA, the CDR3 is TGTGCCAGCAGCCGGACTTCTGGAAACACCATATATTTT. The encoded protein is CASSRTSGNTIYF.

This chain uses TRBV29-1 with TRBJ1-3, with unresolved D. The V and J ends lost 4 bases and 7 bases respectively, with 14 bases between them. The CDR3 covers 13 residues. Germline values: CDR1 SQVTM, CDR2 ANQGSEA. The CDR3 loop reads CSVGRGGGNTIYF. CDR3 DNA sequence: TGCAGCGTTGGTCGGGGAGGTGGGAACACCATATATTTT.

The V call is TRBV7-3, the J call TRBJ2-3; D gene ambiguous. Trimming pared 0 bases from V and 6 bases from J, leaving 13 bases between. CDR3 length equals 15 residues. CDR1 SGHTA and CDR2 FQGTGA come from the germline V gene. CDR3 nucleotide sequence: TGTGCCAGCAGCTTAACTGGAAGCCTTGGGGATACGCAGTATTTT. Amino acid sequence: CASSLTGSLGDTQYF.

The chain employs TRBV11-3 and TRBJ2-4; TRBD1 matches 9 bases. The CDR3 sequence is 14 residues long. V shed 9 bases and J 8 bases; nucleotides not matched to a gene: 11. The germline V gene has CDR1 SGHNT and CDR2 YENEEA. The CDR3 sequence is CARYSGTGRYIQYF. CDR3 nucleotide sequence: TGTGCCAGATACTCGGGGACAGGGAGGTACATTCAGTACTTC.

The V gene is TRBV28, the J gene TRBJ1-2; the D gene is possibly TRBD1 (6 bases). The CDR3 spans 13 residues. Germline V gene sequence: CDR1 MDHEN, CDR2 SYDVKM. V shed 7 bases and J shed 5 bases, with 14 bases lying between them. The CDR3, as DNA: TGTGCCAGCACCAGAGGGAGGGGGTATGGCTACACCTTC. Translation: CASTRGRGYGYTF.

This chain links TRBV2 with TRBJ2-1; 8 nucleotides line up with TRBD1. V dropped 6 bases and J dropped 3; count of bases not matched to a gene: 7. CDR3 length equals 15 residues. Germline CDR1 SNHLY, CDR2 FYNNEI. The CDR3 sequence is CASSSGTGHYNEQFF. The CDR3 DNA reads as TGTGCCAGCAGCTCCGGGACAGGACACTACAATGAGCAGTTCTTC.

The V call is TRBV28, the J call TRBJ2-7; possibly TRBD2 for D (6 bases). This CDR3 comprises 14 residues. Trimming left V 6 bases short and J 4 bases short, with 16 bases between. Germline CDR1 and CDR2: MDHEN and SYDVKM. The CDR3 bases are TGTGCCAGCAGGATTCTCGTCGGACTATACGAGCAGTACTTC. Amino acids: CASRILVGLYEQYF.

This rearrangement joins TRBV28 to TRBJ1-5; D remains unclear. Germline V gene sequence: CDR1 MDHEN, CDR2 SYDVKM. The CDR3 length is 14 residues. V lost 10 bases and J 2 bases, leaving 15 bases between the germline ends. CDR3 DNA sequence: TGTGCCACCTCCCCGGGGTTCGGCAATCAGCCCCAGCATTTT. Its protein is CATSPGFGNQPQHF. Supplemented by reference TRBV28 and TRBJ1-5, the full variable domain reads DVKVTQSSRYLVKRTGEKVFLECVQDMDHENMFWYRQDPGLGLRLIYFSYDVKMKEKGDIPEGYSVSREKKERFSLILESASTNQTSMYLCATSPGFGNQPQHFGDGTRLSIL.

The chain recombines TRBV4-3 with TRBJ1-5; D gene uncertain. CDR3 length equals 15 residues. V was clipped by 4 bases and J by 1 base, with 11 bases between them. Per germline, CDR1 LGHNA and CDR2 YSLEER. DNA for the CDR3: TGCGCCAGCAGCCTCTGGGTGGGCAGCAATCAGCCCCAGCATTTT. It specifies CASSLWVGSNQPQHF.